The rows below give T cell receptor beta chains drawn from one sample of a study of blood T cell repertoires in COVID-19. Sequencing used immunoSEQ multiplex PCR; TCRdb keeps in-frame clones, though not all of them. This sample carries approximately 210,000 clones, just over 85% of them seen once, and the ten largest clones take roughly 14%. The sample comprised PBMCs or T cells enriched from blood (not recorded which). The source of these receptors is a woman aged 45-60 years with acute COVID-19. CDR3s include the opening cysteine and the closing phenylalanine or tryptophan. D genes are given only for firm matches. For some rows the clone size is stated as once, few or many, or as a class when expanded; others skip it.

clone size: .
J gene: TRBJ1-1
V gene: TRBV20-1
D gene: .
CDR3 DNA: TGCAGTGCCCAGGGTCCCACTGAAGCTTTCTTT
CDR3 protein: CSAQGPTEAFF

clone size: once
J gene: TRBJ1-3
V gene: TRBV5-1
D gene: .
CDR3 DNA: TGCGCCAGCAGCTTGGCCTCAGGGGTCGGAAACACCATATATTTT
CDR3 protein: CASSLASGVGNTIYF

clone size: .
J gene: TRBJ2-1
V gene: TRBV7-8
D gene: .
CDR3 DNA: TGTGCCAGCAGCTTAGTCCTCCGGCGGGCCCTAGGGAATGAGCAGTTCTTC
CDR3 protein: CASSLVLRRALGNEQFF

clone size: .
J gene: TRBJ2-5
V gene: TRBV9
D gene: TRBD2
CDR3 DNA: TGTGCCAGCAGCGTAGGCGGGGGGCGCGAGACCCAGTACTTC
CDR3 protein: CASSVGGGRETQYF

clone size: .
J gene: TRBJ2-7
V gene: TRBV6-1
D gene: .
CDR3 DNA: TGTGCCAGCAGTGACAGGGGTCAACCTCTCGCTGACGAGCAGTACTTC
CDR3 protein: CASSDRGQPLADEQYF

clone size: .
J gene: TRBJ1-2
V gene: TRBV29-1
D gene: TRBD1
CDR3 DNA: TGCAGCGTACGTGGGACAGGAGTAAACTATGGCTACACCTTC
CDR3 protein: CSVRGTGVNYGYTF

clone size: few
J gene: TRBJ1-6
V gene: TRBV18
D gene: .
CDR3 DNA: TGTGCCAGCTCACCCGCCCCACAGGGAAGGGGTTCACCCCTCCACTTT
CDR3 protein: CASSPAPQGRGSPLHF

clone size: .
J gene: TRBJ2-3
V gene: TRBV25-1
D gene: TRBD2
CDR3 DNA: TGTGCCAGCAGTCTAGCGGGAGTAGATACGCAGTATTTT
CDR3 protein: CASSLAGVDTQYF

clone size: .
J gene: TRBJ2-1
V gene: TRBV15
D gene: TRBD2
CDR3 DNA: TGTGCCACCAGCAGAAAACTAGCGGGAGGCTCATTTTCCTACAATGAGCAGTTCTTC
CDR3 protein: CATSRKLAGGSFSYNEQFF

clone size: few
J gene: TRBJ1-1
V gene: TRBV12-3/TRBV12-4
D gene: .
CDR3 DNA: TGTGCCAGCAGCAGGGGAACGAACACTGAAGCTTTCTTT
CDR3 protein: CASSRGTNTEAFF

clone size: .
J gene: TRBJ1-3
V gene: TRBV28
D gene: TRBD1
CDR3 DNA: TGTGCCAGCAGTTACAGGGGGCTAACTGGAAACACCATATATTTT
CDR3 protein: CASSYRGLTGNTIYF

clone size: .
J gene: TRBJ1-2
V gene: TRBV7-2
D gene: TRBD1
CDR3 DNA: TGTGCCAGCAGCTCCGACAGGGACTATGGCTACACCTTC
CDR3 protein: CASSSDRDYGYTF

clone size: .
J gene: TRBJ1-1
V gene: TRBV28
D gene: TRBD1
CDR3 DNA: TGTGCCAGCTTTCGGACAGGGAACACTGAAGCTTTCTTT
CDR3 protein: CASFRTGNTEAFF

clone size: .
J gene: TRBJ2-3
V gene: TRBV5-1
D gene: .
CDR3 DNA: TGCGCCAGCAGAAACTATCTTCTAGCGAGAGTGGCAGATACGCAGTATTTT
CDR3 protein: CASRNYLLARVADTQYF

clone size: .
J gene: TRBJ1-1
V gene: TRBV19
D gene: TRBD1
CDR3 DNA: TGTGCCAGTAGTATAGGGCCCGGGACAGCCGAAGCTTTCTTT
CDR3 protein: CASSIGPGTAEAFF

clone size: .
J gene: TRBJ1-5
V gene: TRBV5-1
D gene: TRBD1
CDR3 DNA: TGCGCCAGCAGCTTGGGAGGACAGGTCAATCAGCCCCAGCATTTT
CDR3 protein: CASSLGGQVNQPQHF

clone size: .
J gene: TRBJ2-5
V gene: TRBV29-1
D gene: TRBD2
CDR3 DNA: TGCAGCGTGTCGTCACTAGCGGGATTCCAAGAGACCCAGTACTTC
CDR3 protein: CSVSSLAGFQETQYF

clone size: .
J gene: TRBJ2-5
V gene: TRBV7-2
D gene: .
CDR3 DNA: TGTGCCAGCAGCTTGTTAGGGAGCCAAGAGACCCAGTACTTC
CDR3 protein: CASSLLGSQETQYF

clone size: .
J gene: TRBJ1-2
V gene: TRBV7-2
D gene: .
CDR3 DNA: TGTGCCAGCAGCCAACCGGGGGACGGAAACTATGGCTACACCTTC
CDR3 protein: CASSQPGDGNYGYTF

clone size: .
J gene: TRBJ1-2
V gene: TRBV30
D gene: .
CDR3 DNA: TGTGCCTGGACCCTAGCTAACTATGGCTACACCTTC
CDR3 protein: CAWTLANYGYTF

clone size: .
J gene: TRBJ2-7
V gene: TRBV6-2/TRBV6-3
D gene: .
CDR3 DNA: TGTGCCAGCAGTCAAAGACTAGTGGGCGCCTACGAGCAGTACTTC
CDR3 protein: CASSQRLVGAYEQYF

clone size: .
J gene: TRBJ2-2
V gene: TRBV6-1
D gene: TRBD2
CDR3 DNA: TGTGCCAGCAGTGACATAGTAACTAGCGGGAGCACCGGGGAGCTGTTTTTT
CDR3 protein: CASSDIVTSGSTGELFF

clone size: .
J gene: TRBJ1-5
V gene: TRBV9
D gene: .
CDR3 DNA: TGTGCCAGCAGCGTAGCGGGGAATAGCAATCAGCCCCAGCATTTT
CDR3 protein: CASSVAGNSNQPQHF

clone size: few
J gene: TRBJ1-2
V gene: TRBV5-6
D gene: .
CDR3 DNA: TGTGCCAGCAGCTTGGAAACGCTTTTCGGTGGCTACACCTTC
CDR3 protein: CASSLETLFGGYTF

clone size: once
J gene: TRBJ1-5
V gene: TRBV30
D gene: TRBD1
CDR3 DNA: TGTGCCTACCAAGACAGGGAGGCTCAGCCCCAGCATTTT
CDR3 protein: CAYQDREAQPQHF

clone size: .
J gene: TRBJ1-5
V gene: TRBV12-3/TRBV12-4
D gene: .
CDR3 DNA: TGTGCCAGCAGTTTTCGGGAGGCTCAGCCCCAGCATTTT
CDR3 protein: CASSFREAQPQHF

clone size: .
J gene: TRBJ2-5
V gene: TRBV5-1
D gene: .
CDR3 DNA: TGCGCCAGCAGCCTAGACCCGACAGGGAGGGAGACCCAGTACTTC
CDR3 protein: CASSLDPTGRETQYF

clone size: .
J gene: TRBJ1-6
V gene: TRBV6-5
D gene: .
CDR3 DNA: TGTGCCAGCAGTTACTCGCAGCAGGTCTATTCACCCCTCCACTTT
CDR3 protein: CASSYSQQVYSPLHF

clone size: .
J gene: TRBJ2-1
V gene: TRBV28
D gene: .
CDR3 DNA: TGTGCCAGCAGCCGGGGGAATGAGCAGTTCTTC
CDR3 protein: CASSRGNEQFF

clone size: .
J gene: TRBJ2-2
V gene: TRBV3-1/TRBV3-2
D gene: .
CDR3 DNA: TGTGCCAGCAGCCAAGGTGTCCAGGGGTCCGGGGAGCTGTTTTTT
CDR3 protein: CASSQGVQGSGELFF

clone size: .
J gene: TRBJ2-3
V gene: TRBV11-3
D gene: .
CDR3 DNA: TGTGCCAGCAGCCCCGCTAGTACAGATACGCAGTATTTT
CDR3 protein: CASSPASTDTQYF

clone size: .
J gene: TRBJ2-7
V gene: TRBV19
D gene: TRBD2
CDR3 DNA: TGTGCCAGTAGTGGGCTAGCGGGACCACCCTACGAGCAGTACTTC
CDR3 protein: CASSGLAGPPYEQYF

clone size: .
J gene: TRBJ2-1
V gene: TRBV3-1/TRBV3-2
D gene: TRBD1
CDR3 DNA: TGTGCCAGCAGCCAAGATGGAACAGGGGGGTCCAATGAGCAGTTCTTC
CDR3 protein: CASSQDGTGGSNEQFF

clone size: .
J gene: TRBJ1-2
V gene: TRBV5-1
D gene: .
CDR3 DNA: TGCGCCAGCAGCTTGGAGACAGCGACCTATGGCTACACCTTC
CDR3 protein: CASSLETATYGYTF

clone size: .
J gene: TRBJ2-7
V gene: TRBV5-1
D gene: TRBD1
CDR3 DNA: TGCGCCAGCAGCTTGGTCCCGGGACAGGGGAACGAGCAGTACTTC
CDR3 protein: CASSLVPGQGNEQYF

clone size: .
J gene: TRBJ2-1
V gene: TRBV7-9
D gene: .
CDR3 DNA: TGTGCCAGCAGCTTAGCCTGGGCCACCTACAATGAGCAGTTCTTC
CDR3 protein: CASSLAWATYNEQFF

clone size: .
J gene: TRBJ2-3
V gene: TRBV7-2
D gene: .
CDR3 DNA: TGTGCCAGCAGCCGGGGGTCGGGAGATACGCAGTATTTT
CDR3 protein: CASSRGSGDTQYF

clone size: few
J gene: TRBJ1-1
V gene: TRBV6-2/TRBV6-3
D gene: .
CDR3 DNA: TGTGCCAGCAGCCCCCTAAGCACTGAAGCTTTCTTT
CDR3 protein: CASSPLSTEAFF

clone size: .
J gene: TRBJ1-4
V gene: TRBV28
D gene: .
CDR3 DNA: TGTGCCAGCAGTTTACCGGGAGGAGTTGAAAAACTGTTTTTT
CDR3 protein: CASSLPGGVEKLFF

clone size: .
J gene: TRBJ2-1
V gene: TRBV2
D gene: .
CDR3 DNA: TGTGCCAGCAGTGAAGAACTATACAATGAGCAGTTCTTC
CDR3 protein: CASSEELYNEQFF

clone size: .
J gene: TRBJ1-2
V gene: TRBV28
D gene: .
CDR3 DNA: TGTGCCAGCAGTTCGTACAGTCGCTATGGCTACACCTTC
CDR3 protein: CASSSYSRYGYTF

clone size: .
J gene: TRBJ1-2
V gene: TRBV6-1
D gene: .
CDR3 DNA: TGTGCCAGCAGTGAGACTGGGGCTAGGGGCTACACCTTC
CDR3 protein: CASSETGARGYTF

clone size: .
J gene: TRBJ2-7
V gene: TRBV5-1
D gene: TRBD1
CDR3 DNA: TGCGCCAGCAGCTGGGACAGGGACTACGAGCAGTACTTC
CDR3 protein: CASSWDRDYEQYF

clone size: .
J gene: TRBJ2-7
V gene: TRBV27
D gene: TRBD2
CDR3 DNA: TGTGCCAGCAGTCCCTCTAGCGGGAGGGCCCTATACGAGCAGTACTTC
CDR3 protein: CASSPSSGRALYEQYF

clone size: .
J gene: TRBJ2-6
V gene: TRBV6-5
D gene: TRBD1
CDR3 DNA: TGTGCCAGCAGTTCCCTAGGGGGCCCTGGGGCCAACGTCCTGACTTTC
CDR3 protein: CASSSLGGPGANVLTF

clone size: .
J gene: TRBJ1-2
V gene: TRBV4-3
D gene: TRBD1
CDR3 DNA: TGCGCCAGCAGCCAAGTCGAGGGGGCCATCTATGGCTACACCTTC
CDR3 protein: CASSQVEGAIYGYTF